This TCR beta chain was sequenced in a study of cytomegalovirus exposure and HLA in healthy donors. The study's findings and limits: Altogether, 164 TCR beta chains were recorded as cytomegalovirus-associated. Despite most TCR sequences being rare, some public TCRs occurred in many donors. Using the classifier, cytomegalovirus status was reportedly diagnosed with high specificity and sensitivity.

As to this clone: Its antigen is not known.

Repertoires were generated with immunoSEQ multiplex PCR, while TCRdb's copy carries only in-frame clones and drops some. Of 200,000 to 250,000 clones listed, around 90% are singletons. Sequencing was done on a sample of PBMCs. This TCR was sampled from a woman under 30 in good health and CMV-seropositive.

CDR3 coding DNA: TGCGCCAGCAGTCTTGACTTCCGACTAGCGGGAGGGCCAGGGTACAATGAGCAGTTCTTC. Amino acid sequence: CASSLDFRLAGGPGYNEQFF. V gene TRBV23-1 combines with J gene TRBJ2-1; the match to TRBD2 covers 14 bases. TRBV23-1 is recorded as an ORF, its role being uncertain. V gave up 4 bases and J gave up 4 bases; unmatched junction bases: 15. This CDR3 comprises 20 residues.